The clone carrying this T cell receptor (beta chain) was observed a few times. The target antigen is unknown. The CDR3 is 14 amino acids. Germline trimming cut 6 bases from V and 4 bases from J; bases unmatched to any gene: 6. This sample is part of a study of response to subunit inactivated influenza vaccine. Notes on the study in general: Authors proposed each seasonal influenza vaccination draws in few new T cells.

TCRdb analysed the RT-PCR reads with MiXCR anew, one entry per CDR3 protein. The repertoire holds over 800,000 distinct CDR3 sequences, 21% seen once, with 10% to 13% in the top ten. This sequence was found in a man aged 45-65 years who received an inactivated influenza vaccine. The chain has TRBV12-3 or TRBV12-4 and TRBJ2-3; 8 nucleotides agree with TRBD1. Sample: PBMCs from blood, taken roughly 5 days after vaccination. CDR3 protein: CASRMMTGADTQYF. The CDR3 DNA sequence: TGTGCCAGCAGAATGATGACAGGGGCAGATACGCAGTATTTT.